This is a list of T cell receptor beta chains from one sample in a study of cytomegalovirus exposure and HLA in healthy donors. Only in-frame clones appear in the TCRdb table, and some are missing; sequencing was by immunoSEQ multiplex PCR. The data contain about 180,000 clones, less than 80% of them seen just once; the ten biggest clones take up 1.5% to 2%. The sequencing sample was made of PBMCs. The receptors derive from a man younger than 35 in good health and CMV-seronegative. The conserved cysteine and the conserved F or W are not part of the CDR3 here. Each record gives: V gene, J gene, clone size, D gene, CDR3 protein. The D gene is left open where the match is weak. The size of a clone is reported for some rows only, either as once, few or many, or as a class for expanded clones.

TRBV14,TRBJ2-6,.,.,ASRRAVAGANVLT
TRBV6-6,TRBJ1-5,.,.,ASSYSGGAKQPQH
TRBV20-1,TRBJ1-1,few,.,SALRTEAF
TRBV19,TRBJ1-1,few,TRBD1,ASRQGGNEAF
TRBV2,TRBJ2-7,few,TRBD2,ASSPLAGISYEQY
TRBV2,TRBJ2-5,.,TRBD1,AGGKTGTEVETQY
TRBV27,TRBJ2-1,.,.,ASNRLAKNNEQF
TRBV10-3,TRBJ1-1,few,TRBD1,AISDRGRTEAF
TRBV28,TRBJ2-6,.,.,ASSLWADSGANVLT
TRBV4-3,TRBJ2-3,.,.,ASSQEDRDSADTQY
TRBV2,TRBJ1-2,.,.,ASTSVKYGYT
TRBV9,TRBJ2-7,.,TRBD2,ASSVAGGRTYEQY
TRBV5-1,TRBJ2-1,.,.,ASSDGTDEQF
TRBV28,TRBJ1-5,many,.,ASTGRVPQPQH
TRBV5-8,TRBJ2-3,.,TRBD2,ASSGRAGDTQY
TRBV5-6,TRBJ1-1,few,.,ASSLIPGEAF
TRBV6-1,TRBJ2-1,few,TRBD2,ASSEDAGGPNEQF
TRBV10-3,TRBJ1-2,.,TRBD1,AISQTGEISGYT
TRBV6-6,TRBJ2-7,few,TRBD2,ASSQVAGGSEQY
TRBV2,TRBJ1-5,.,TRBD1,ASSRDRGFNQPQH
TRBV11-1,TRBJ2-1,few,.,ASSLFSGVGNEQF
TRBV19,TRBJ2-7,few,TRBD1,ASSPVDRYYEQY
TRBV7-9,TRBJ2-2,.,.,ASSSRERTGELF
TRBV7-2,TRBJ2-5,few,.,ASSLVNSGETQY
TRBV7-2,TRBJ1-1,.,.,ASSWGGDTEAF
TRBV6-6,TRBJ2-1,.,TRBD2,ASSYGTRVNEQF
TRBV9,TRBJ1-1,few,TRBD1,ASRSSGGTEAF
TRBV6-5,TRBJ2-5,.,TRBD2,ASSLLAGDLGETQY
TRBV19,TRBJ1-2,.,.,ASSNPGKNYGYT
TRBV6-5,TRBJ2-1,.,.,ASSYPYAPYNEQF
TRBV14,TRBJ2-1,.,TRBD2,ASSRAGSGRGNEQF
TRBV5-6,TRBJ1-2,few,.,ASSPAQRGIGYT
TRBV19,TRBJ2-2,.,TRBD1,ASSRRTGATGELF
TRBV6-5,TRBJ1-1,.,.,ASSSLPGAEAF
TRBV7-9,TRBJ1-1,.,.,ASSFGGPMNTEAF
TRBV2,TRBJ1-2,.,.,ASKRSANYGYT
TRBV6-1,TRBJ1-1,few,.,ASSPASEAF
TRBV6-5,TRBJ2-7,.,.,ASSYSKSQNNYEQY
TRBV11-2,TRBJ2-5,.,.,ASSGGTAGTQY
TRBV5-1,TRBJ2-2,.,.,ASSPTTANTGELF
TRBV7-2,TRBJ1-3,few,.,ASSLMASGNTIY
TRBV7-3,TRBJ2-1,.,TRBD1,ASSRTGDSSYNEQF
TRBV28,TRBJ2-1,.,TRBD2,ASSPRGRAHEQF
TRBV25-1,TRBJ1-4,.,TRBD1,ASSEAQGGATNEKLF
TRBV16,TRBJ2-5,.,.,ASSQRRETQY
TRBV10-1,TRBJ2-2,.,.,ASSEYALNTGELF
TRBV6-5,TRBJ2-3,.,TRBD2,ASSSRGAGAPDTQY
TRBV6-1,TRBJ1-6,once,.,ASSEGLNSPLH